This TCR beta chain was recovered during a study of blood T cell repertoires in COVID-19. About the study: Both acute and convalescent COVID-19 samples were obtained from the United States, Italy and Spain.

The CDR3 is made up of 14 amino acids. V lost 6 bases to trimming and J lost 6 bases; unmatched junction nucleotides: 8. Germline CDR1 MNHEY, CDR2 SVGAGI. Only in-frame clones appear in the TCRdb table, and some are missing; sequencing was by immunoSEQ multiplex PCR. This sample has roughly 150,000 clones, with around 81% found just once. The sequenced material came from peripheral blood. The sequence was collected from a man aged 65-85 years with active or convalescent COVID-19. The chain couples TRBV6-5 to TRBJ2-7, with TRBD1 matching 10 bases. The DNA for the CDR3 is TGTGCCAGCAGAAATTCAGGGACAGGGGCCGAGCAGTACTTC. It codes for CASRNSGTGAEQYF.